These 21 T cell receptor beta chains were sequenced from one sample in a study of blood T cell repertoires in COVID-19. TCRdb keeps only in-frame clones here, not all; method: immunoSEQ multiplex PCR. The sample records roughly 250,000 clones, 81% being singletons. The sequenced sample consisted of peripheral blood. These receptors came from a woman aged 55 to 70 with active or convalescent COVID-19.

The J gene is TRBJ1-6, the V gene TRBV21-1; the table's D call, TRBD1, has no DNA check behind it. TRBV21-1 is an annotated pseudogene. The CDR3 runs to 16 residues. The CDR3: CASSKGRTVGNSPLHF. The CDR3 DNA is TGTGCCAGCAGCAAAGGACGGACAGTTGGTAATTCACCCCTCCACTTT.

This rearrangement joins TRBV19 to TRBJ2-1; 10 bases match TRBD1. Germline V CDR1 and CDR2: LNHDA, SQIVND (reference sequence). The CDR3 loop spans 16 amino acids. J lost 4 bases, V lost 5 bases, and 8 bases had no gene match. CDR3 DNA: TGTGCCAGTAGTGCACCGACAGGGGGCGGGTACAATGAGCAGTTCTTC. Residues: CASSAPTGGGYNEQFF.

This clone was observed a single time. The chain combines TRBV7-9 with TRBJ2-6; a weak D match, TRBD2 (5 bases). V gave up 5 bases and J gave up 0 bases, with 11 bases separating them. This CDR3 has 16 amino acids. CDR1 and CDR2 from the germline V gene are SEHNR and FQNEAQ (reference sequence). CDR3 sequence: CASSPGIYSGANVLTF. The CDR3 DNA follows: TGTGCCAGCAGCCCCGGGATTTACTCTGGGGCCAACGTCCTGACTTTC.

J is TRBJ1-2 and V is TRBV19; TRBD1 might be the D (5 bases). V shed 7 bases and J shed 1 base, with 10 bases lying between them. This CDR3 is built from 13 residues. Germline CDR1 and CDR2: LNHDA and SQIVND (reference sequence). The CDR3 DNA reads TGTGCCAGTACCTTCGGGGGTAACTATGGCTACACCTTC. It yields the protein CASTFGGNYGYTF.

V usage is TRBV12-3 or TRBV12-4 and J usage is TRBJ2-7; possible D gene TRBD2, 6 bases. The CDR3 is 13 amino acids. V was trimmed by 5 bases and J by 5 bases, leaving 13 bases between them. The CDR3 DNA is TGTGCCAGCAGTCCTAATGGGGGGAACGAGCAGTACTTC. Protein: CASSPNGGNEQYF.

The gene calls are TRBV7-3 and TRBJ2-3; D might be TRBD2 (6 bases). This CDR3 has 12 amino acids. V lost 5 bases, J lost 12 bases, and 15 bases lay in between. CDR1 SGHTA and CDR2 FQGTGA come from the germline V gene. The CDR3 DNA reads TGTGCCAGCAGCCGACCGGGACTCCCCCAGTATTTT. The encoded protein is CASSRPGLPQYF.

The CDR3 region is CASSLASENTEAFF. CDR3 DNA sequence: TGCGCCAGCAGCTTGGCGTCAGAAAACACTGAAGCTTTCTTT. The V call is TRBV5-1, the J call TRBJ1-1, with no clear D. The V end lost 0 bases, the J end lost 2 bases, and 8 bases lay between the germline ends. The CDR3 has 14 residues. Germline loops: CDR1 SGHRS, CDR2 YFSETQ. The variable domain in full, with the rest retrieved from reference TRBV5-1 and TRBJ1-1, is KAGVTQTPRYLIKTRGQQVTLSCSPISGHRSVSWYQQTPGQGLQFLFEYFSETQRNKGNFPGRFSGRQFSNSRSEMNVSTLELGDSALYLCASSLASENTEAFFGQGTRLTVV.

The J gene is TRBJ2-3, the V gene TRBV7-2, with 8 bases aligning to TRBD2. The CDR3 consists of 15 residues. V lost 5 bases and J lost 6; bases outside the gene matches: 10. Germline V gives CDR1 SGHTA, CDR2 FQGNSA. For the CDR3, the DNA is TGTGCCAGCAGCCCCCGGGGGGGGGCCACGGATACGCAGTATTTT. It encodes CASSPRGGATDTQYF.

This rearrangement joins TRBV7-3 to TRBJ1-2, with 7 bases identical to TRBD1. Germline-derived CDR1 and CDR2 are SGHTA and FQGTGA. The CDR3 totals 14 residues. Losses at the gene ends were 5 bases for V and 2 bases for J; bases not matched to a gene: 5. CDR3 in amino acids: CASSTSGGNYGYTF. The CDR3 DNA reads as TGTGCCAGCAGCACCTCAGGGGGAAACTATGGCTACACCTTC.

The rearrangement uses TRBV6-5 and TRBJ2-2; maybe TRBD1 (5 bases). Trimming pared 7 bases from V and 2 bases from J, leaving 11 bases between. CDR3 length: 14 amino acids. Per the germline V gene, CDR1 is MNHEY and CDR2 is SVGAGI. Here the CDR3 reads CASTQVINTGELFF. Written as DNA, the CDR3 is TGTGCCAGCACACAGGTGATAAACACCGGGGAGCTGTTTTTT.

CDR3 sequence: CASSPVGGQYEQYF. In nucleotides, the CDR3 is TGTGCCAGCTCACCGGTCGGGGGGCAGTACGAGCAGTACTTC. The genes are TRBV18 and TRBJ2-7; TRBD2 might be the D (7 bases). The CDR3 extends over 14 amino acids. With 3 bases removed from V and 4 bases from J, the gap between germline ends came to 13 bases. Germline CDR1 KGHSH, CDR2 LQKENI. Full variable domain (outside the CDR3, taken from reference TRBV18 and TRBJ2-7): NAGVMQNPRHLVRRRGQEARLRCSPMKGHSHVYWYRQLPEEGLKFMVYLQKENIIDESGMPKERFSAEFPKEGPSILRIQQVVRGDSAAYFCASSPVGGQYEQYFGPGTRLTVT.

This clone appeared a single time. In DNA form, the CDR3 reads TGTGCCATCAGTGAGTCGGAACAGGGGTTTTCTTATCGCGACAATGAGCAGTTCTTC. Encoded protein: CAISESEQGFSYRDNEQFF. V and J are TRBV10-3 and TRBJ2-1; 7 nucleotides match TRBD1. The CDR3 length is 19 residues. V shed 0 bases, J shed 5 bases, and the junction held 16 bases outside the gene matches. In germline, CDR1 is ENHRY, CDR2 SYGVKD.

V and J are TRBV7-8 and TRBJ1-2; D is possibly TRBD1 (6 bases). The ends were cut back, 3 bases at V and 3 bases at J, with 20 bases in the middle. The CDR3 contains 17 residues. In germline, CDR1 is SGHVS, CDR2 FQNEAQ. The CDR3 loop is CASSFITPRGGDYGYTF. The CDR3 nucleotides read TGTGCCAGCAGCTTTATTACCCCCAGGGGAGGGGACTATGGCTACACCTTC.

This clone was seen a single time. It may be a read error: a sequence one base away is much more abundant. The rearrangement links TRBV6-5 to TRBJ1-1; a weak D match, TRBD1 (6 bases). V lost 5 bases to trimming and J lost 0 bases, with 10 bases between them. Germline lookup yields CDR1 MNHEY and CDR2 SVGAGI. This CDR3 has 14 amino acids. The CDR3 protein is CASSPQGMNTEAFF. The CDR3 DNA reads TGTGCCAGCAGTCCCCAGGGGATGAACACTGAAGCTTTCTTT.

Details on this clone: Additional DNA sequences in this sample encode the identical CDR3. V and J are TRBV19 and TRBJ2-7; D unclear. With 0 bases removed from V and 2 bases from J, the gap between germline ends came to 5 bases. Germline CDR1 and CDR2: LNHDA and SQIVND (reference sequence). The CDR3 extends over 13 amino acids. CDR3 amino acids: CASSIEATYEQYF. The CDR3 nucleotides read TGTGCCAGTAGTATAGAGGCAACCTACGAGCAGTACTTC.

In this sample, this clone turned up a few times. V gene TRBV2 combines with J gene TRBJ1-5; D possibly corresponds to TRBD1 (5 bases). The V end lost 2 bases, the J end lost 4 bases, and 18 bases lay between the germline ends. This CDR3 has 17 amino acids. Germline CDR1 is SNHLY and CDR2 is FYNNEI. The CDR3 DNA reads TGTGCCAGCAGTGAAACCACTCAGGGTCATCGAAATCAGCCCCAGCATTTT. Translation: CASSETTQGHRNQPQHF.

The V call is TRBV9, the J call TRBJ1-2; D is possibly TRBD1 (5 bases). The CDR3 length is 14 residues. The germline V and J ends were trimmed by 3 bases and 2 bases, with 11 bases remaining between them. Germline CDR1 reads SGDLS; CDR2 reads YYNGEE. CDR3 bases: TGTGCCAGCAGCGGTAATGACAGAAACTATGGCTACACCTTC. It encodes CASSGNDRNYGYTF.

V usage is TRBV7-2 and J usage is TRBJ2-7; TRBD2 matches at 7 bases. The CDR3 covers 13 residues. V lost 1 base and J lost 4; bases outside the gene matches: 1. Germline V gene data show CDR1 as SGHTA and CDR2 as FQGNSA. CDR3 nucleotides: TGTGCCAGCAGCTTAGGGGGGGGTTACGAGCAGTACTTC. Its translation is CASSLGGGYEQYF.

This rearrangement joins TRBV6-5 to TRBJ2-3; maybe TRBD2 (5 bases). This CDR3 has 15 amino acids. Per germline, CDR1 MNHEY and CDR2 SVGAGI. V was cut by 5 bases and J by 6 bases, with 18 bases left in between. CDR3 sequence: CASSTRDANMDTQYF. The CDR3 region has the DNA TGTGCCAGCAGTACCCGGGATGCAAATATGGATACGCAGTATTTT.

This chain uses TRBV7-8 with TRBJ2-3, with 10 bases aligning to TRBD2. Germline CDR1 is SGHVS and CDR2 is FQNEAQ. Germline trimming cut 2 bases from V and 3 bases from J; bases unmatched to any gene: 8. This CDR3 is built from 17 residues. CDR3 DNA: TGTGCCAGCAGCTTACGCCGGCTAGCGGGGGCAACAGATACGCAGTATTTT. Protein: CASSLRRLAGATDTQYF.

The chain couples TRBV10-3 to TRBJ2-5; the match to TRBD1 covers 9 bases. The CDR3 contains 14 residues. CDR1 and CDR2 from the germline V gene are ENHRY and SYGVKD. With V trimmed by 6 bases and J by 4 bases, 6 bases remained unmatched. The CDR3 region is CAIRPTGGGETQYF. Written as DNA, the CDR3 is TGTGCCATCAGACCTACAGGGGGCGGAGAGACCCAGTACTTC.